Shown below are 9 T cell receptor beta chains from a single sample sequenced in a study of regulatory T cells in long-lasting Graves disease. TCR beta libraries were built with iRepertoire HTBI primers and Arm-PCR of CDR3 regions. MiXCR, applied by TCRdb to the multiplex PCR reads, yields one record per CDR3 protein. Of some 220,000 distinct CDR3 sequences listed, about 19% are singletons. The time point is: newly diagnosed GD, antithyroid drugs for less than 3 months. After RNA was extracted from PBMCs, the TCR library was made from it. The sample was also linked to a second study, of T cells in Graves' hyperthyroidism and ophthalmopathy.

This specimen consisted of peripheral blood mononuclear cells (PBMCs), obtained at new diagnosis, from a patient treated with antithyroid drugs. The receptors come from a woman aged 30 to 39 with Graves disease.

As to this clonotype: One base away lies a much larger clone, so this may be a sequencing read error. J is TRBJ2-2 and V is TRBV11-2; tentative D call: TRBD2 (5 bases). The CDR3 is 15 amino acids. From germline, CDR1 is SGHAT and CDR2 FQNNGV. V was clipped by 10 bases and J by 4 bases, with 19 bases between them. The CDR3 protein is CATAGLNPSTGELFF. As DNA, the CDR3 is TGTGCCACCGCCGGACTTAATCCCAGCACCGGGGAGCTGTTTTTT.

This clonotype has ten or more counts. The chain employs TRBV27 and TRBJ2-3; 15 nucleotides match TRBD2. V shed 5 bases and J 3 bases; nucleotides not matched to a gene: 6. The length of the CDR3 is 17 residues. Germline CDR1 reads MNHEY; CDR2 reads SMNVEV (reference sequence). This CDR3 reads CASSIRTSGRGTDTQYF. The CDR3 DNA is TGTGCCAGCAGTATCAGGACTAGCGGGAGGGGAACAGATACGCAGTATTTT.

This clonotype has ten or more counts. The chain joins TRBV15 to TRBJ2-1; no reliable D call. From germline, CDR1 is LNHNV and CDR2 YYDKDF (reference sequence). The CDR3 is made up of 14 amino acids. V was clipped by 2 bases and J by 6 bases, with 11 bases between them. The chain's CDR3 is CATSRSSGSNEQFF. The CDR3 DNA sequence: TGTGCCACCAGCAGAAGCTCGGGCAGCAATGAGCAGTTCTTC.

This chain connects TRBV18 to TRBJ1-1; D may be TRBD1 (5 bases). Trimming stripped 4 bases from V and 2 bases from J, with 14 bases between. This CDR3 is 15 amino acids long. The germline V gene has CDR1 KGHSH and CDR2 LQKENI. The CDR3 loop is CASSRTPQGNTEAFF. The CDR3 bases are TGTGCCAGCTCACGTACTCCGCAGGGTAACACTGAAGCTTTCTTT.

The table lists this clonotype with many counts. CDR3 region: CASSQRGEINGYTF. CDR3 DNA sequence: TGTGCCAGCAGCCAACGAGGGGAAATTAATGGCTACACCTTC. The gene calls are TRBV3-1 and TRBJ1-2; TRBD1 is a possible D gene (5 bases). V was cut by 2 bases and J by 6 bases, with 13 bases left in between. The germline V gene has CDR1 LGHDT and CDR2 YNNKEL (reference sequence). The CDR3 has 14 residues.

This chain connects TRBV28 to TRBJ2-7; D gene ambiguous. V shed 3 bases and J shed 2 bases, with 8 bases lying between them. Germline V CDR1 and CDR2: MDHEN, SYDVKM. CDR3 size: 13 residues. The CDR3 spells CASSFGRPYEQYF. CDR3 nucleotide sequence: TGTGCCAGCAGTTTTGGCAGGCCCTACGAGCAGTACTTC.

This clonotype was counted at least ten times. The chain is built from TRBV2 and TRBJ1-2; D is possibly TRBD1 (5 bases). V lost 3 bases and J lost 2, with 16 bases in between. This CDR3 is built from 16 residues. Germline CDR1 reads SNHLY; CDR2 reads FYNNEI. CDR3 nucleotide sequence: TGTGCCAGCAGTGAGGGTTCAAGGGGCTTCAACTATGGCTACACCTTC. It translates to CASSEGSRGFNYGYTF.

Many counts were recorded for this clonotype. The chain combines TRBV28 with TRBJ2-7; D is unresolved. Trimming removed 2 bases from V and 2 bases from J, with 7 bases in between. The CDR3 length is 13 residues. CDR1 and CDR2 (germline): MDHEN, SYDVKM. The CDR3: CASSLQPTYEQYF. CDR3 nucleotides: TGTGCCAGCAGTTTACAGCCAACCTACGAGCAGTACTTC.

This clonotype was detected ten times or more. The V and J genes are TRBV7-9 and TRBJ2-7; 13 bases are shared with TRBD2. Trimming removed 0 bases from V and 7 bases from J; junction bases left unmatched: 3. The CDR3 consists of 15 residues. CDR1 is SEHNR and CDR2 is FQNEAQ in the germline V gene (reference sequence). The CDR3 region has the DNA TGTGCCAGCAGCTTAGCGCAGGGACTAGCGGGGGAGCAGTACTTC. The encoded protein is CASSLAQGLAGEQYF.